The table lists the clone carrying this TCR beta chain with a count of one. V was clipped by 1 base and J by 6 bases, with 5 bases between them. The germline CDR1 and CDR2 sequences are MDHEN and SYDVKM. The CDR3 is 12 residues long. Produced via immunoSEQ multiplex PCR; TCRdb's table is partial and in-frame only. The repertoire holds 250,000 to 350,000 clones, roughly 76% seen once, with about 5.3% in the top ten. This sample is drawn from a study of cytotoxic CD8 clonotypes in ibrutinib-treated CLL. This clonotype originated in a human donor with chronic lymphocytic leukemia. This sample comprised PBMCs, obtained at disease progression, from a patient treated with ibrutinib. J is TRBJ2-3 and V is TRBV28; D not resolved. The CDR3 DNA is TGTGCCAGCAGTTTATCGAGGGATACGCAGTATTTT. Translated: CASSLSRDTQYF.